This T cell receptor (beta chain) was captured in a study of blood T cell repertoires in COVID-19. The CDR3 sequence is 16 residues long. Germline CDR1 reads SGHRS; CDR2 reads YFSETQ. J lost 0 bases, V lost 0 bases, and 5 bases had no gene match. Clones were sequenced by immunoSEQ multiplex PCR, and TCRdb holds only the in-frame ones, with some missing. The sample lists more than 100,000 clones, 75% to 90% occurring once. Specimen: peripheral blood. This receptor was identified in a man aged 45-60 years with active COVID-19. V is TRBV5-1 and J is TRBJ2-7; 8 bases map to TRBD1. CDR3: CASSLGRDRSSYEQYF. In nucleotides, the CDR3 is TGCGCCAGCAGCTTGGGCAGGGACAGGAGCTCCTACGAGCAGTACTTC. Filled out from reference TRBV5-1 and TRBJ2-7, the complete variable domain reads KAGVTQTPRYLIKTRGQQVTLSCSPISGHRSVSWYQQTPGQGLQFLFEYFSETQRNKGNFPGRFSGRQFSNSRSEMNVSTLELGDSALYLCASSLGRDRSSYEQYFGPGTRLTVT.